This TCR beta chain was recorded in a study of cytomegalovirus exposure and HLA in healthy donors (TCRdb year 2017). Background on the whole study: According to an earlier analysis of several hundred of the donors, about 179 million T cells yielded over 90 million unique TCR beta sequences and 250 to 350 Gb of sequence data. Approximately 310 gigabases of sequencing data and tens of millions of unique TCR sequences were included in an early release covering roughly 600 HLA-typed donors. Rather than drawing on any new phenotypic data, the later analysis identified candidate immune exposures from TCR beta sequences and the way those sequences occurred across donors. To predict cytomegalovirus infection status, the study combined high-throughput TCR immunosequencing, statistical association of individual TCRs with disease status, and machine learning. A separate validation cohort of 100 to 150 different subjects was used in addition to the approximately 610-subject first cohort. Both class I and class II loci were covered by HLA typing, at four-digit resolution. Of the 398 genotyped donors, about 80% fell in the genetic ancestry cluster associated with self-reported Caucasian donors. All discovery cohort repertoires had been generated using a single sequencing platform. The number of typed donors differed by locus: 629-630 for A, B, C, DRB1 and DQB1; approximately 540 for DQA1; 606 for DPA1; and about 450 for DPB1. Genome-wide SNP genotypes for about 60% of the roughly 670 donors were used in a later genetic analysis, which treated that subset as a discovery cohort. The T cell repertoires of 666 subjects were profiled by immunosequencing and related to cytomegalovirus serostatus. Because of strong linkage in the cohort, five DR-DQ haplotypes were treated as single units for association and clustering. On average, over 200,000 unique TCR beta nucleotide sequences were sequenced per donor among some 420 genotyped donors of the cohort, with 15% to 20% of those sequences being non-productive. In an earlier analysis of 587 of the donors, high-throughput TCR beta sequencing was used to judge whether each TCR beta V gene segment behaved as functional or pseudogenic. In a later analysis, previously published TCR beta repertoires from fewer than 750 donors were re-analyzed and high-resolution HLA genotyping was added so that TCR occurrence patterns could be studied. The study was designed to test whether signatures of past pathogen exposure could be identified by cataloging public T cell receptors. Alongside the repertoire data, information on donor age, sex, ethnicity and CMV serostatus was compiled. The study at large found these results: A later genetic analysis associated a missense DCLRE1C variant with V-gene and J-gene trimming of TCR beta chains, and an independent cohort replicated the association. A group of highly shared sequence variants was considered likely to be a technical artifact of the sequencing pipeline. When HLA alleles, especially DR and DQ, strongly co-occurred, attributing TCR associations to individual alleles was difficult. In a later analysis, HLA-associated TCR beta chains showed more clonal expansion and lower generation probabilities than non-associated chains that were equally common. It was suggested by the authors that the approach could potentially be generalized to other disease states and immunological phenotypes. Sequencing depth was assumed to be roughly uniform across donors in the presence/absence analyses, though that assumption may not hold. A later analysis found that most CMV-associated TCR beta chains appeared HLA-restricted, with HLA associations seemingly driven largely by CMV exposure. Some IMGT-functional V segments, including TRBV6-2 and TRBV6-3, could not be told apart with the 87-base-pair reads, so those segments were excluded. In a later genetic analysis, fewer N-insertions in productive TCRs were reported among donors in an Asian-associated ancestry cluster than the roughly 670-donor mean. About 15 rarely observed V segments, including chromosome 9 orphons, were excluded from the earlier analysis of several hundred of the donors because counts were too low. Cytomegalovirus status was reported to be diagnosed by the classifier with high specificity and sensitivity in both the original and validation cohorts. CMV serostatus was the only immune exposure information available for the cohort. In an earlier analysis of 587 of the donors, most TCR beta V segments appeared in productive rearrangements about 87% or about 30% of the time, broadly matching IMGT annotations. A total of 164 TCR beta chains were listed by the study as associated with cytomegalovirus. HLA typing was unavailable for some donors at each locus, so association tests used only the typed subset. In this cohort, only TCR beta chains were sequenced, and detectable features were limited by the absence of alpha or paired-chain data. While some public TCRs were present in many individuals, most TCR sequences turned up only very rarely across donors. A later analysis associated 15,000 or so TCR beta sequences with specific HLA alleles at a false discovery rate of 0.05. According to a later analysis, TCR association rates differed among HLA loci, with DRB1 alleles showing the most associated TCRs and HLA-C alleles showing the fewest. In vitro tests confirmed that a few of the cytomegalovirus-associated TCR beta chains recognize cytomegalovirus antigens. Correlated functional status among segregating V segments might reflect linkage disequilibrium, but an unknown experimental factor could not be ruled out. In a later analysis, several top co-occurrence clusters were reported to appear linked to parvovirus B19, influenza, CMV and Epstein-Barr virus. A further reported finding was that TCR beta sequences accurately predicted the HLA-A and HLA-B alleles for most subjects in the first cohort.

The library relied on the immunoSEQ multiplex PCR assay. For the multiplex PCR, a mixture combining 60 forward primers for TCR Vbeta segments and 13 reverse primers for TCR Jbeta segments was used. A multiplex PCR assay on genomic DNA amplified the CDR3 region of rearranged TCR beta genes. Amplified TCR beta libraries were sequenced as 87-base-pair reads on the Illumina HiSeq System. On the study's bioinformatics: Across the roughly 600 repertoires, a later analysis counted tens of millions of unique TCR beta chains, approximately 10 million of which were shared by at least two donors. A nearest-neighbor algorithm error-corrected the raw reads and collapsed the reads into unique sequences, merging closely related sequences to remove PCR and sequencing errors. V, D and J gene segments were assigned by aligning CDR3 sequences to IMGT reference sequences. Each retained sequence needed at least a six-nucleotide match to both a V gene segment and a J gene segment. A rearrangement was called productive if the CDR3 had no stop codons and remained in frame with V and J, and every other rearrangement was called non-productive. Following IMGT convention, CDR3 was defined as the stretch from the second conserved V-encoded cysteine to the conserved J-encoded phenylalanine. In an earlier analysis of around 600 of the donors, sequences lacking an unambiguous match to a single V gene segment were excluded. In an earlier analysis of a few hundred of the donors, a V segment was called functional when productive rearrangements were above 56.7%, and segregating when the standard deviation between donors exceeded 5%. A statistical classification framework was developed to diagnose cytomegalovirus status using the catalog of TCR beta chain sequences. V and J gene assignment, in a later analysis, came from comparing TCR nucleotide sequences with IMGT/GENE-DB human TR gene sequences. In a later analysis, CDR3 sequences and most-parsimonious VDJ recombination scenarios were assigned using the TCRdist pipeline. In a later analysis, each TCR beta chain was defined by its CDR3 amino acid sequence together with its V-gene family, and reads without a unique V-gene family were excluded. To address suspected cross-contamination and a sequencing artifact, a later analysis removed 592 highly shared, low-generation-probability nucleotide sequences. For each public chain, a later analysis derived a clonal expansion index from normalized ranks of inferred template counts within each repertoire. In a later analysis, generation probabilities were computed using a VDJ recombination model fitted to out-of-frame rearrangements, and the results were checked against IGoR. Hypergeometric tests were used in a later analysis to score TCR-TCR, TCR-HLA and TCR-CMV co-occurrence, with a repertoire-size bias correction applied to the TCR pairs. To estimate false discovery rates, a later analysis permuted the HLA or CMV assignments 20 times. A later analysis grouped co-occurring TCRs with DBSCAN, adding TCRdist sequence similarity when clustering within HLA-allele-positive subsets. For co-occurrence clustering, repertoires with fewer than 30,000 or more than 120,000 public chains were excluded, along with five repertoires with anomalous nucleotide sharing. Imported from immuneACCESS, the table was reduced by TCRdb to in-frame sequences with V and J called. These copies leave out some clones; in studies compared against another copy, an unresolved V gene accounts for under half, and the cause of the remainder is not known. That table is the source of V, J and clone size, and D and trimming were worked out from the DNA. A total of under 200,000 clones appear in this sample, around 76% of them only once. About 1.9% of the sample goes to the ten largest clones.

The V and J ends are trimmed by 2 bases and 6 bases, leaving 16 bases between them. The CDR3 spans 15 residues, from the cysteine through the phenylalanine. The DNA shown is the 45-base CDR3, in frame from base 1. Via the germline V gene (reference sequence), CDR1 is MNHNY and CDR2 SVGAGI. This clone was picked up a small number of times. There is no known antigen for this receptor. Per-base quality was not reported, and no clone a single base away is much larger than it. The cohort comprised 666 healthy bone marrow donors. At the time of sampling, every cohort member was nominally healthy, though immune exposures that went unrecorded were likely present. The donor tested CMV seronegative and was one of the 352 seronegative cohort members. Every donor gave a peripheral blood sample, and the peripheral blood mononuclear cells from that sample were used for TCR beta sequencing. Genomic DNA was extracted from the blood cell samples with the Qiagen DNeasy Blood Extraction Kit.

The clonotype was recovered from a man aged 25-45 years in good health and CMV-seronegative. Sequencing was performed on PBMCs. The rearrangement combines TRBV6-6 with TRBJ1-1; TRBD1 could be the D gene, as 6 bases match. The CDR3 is CASSYDRPRNAEAFF. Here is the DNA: TGTGCCAGCAGTTACGACAGGCCCCGAAACGCTGAAGCTTTCTTT.